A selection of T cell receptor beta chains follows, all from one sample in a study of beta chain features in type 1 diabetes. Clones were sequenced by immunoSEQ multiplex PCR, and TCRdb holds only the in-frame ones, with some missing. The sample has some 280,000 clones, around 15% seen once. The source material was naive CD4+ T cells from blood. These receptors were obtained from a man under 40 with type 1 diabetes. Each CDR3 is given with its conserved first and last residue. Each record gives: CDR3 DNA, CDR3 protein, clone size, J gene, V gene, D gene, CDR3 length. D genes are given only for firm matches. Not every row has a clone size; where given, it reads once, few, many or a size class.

TGTGCCAGCAGCTCCCAAAGTGAGCAGCCCCAGCATTTT | CASSSQSEQPQHF | - | TRBJ1-5 | TRBV11-2 | - | 13
TGTGCCAGCAGCCAAGATAGTGTGTTAGGACTAGCGGCTTACGAGCAGTACTTC | CASSQDSVLGLAAYEQYF | - | TRBJ2-7 | TRBV4-2 | TRBD2 | 18
TGTGCCAGCAGTTTGCGACTTGCCTACGAGCAGTACTTC | CASSLRLAYEQYF | - | TRBJ2-7 | TRBV2 | - | 13
TGCGCCAGCAGCTTGGCGACAAGCCAAGAGACCCAGTACTTC | CASSLATSQETQYF | - | TRBJ2-5 | TRBV5-1 | - | 14
TGCGCCAGCACCGAAGGACTCTCTGGAAACACCATATATTTT | CASTEGLSGNTIYF | once | TRBJ1-3 | TRBV5-1 | - | 14
TGTGCCAGCAGCTCCCGGACTAGCGGCTTCTCCTACAATGAGCAGTTCTTC | CASSSRTSGFSYNEQFF | few | TRBJ2-1 | TRBV7-3 | TRBD2 | 17
TGCGCCAGCAGCTTTAGCGGGACCCCATCCTACGAGCAGTACTTC | CASSFSGTPSYEQYF | - | TRBJ2-7 | TRBV5-1 | TRBD2 | 15
TGTGCCTGGGGGCTTTCCTACGAGCAGTACTTC | CAWGLSYEQYF | few | TRBJ2-7 | TRBV30 | - | 11
TGTGCCAGCAGCAGAGACAGGGGATCCTACAATGAGCAGTTCTTC | CASSRDRGSYNEQFF | few | TRBJ2-1 | TRBV7-2 | TRBD1 | 15
- | CASSVGPGDTQYF | - | TRBJ2-3 | TRBV9 | - | 13
TGTGCCAGCAGTTTGAGCGGGAGGGAGCAGTTCTTC | CASSLSGREQFF | - | TRBJ2-1 | TRBV28 | TRBD2 | 12
TGTGCCAGCAGTGTGTCAGGGGCCTTTTTTGGGGCCAACGTCCTGACTTTC | CASSVSGAFFGANVLTF | few | TRBJ2-6 | TRBV28 | - | 17
TGTGCCAGCAGCCCGCGGACTAGCGGGCGAGGGGAGCAGTTCTTC | CASSPRTSGRGEQFF | few | TRBJ2-1 | TRBV7-3 | TRBD2 | 15
TGTGCCAGCAGTTTGTCCATGTCAGGGGGCGAGCAGTACTTC | CASSLSMSGGEQYF | few | TRBJ2-7 | TRBV28 | TRBD1 | 14
TGTGCCAGCAGTGAGCAGGGGGGCGAGCAGTACTTC | CASSEQGGEQYF | few | TRBJ2-7 | TRBV2 | - | 12
TGTGCCACCAAGGAAGGGATAGCGGGGTACGAGCAGTACTTC | CATKEGIAGYEQYF | - | TRBJ2-7 | TRBV15 | TRBD2 | 14
TGTGCCCGGAGTCGGGGAAACGAGCAGTACTTC | CARSRGNEQYF | few | TRBJ2-7 | TRBV30 | - | 11
TGTGCCAGCAGTTTCATGGGACTAGCGGGAAAGGAGCAGTTCTTC | CASSFMGLAGKEQFF | few | TRBJ2-1 | TRBV7-2 | TRBD2 | 15
TGTGCCAGCAGTTTTATGTCAGGGGGCGCCTACGAGCAGTACTTC | CASSFMSGGAYEQYF | - | TRBJ2-7 | TRBV28 | TRBD1 | 15
TGCGCCAGCAGCCAAGTTATAGGGGATAACACTGAAGCTTTCTTT | CASSQVIGDNTEAFF | few | TRBJ1-1 | TRBV4-3 | - | 15
TGTGCCAGCTCACCGGGTCTGGGAGTAGAGCAGCCCCAGCATTTT | CASSPGLGVEQPQHF | few | TRBJ1-5 | TRBV18 | - | 15
TGCGCCAGCAGCTTGGAGCCCCAGGGGGCGTCGGAGACCCAGTACTTC | CASSLEPQGASETQYF | - | TRBJ2-5 | TRBV5-1 | TRBD1 | 16
TGTGCCACCGTGTTGGTGGCACCCTCCTACAATGAGCAGTTCTTC | CATVLVAPSYNEQFF | few | TRBJ2-1 | TRBV28 | - | 15
TGTGCCAGCAGCCCTGGGACTAGTTCCTACAATGAGCAGTTCTTC | CASSPGTSSYNEQFF | - | TRBJ2-1 | TRBV4-2 | TRBD2 | 15
TGTGCCAGCAGTTACGATAGCGTCCTAAGGGAGACCCAGTACTTC | CASSYDSVLRETQYF | - | TRBJ2-5 | TRBV6-5 | - | 15
TGCGCCAGCAGTCAATCGGGCAGGTCCAGCTCCTACAATGAGCAGTTCTTC | CASSQSGRSSSYNEQFF | few | TRBJ2-1 | TRBV23-1 | - | 17
TGTGCCAGCAGTACCGCTACAGGGGGGTATGGCTACACCTTC | CASSTATGGYGYTF | few | TRBJ1-2 | TRBV2 | TRBD1 | 14
TGCAGCGTTGAGGTTACAGGGACTGAGCAGTTCTTC | CSVEVTGTEQFF | few | TRBJ2-1 | TRBV29-1 | - | 12
TGCGCCAGCAGCCCGGGACAGGGCTCCTACAATGAGCAGTTCTTC | CASSPGQGSYNEQFF | - | TRBJ2-1 | TRBV5-1 | TRBD1 | 15
TGTGCCAGCAGCACTGGACAGGGAGAGACCCAGTACTTC | CASSTGQGETQYF | few | TRBJ2-5 | TRBV7-2 | TRBD1 | 13
TGTGCCAGCAGCGGATCCGGACAGGGGCTGACAGATACGCAGTATTTT | CASSGSGQGLTDTQYF | - | TRBJ2-3 | TRBV9 | TRBD1 | 16
TGTGCCAGCAGTGCTTGGGACTCTACTAGCACAGATACGCAGTATTTT | CASSAWDSTSTDTQYF | - | TRBJ2-3 | TRBV28 | - | 16
TGTGCCAGCAGTACTCAACTAGCGGCCGCACAAGAGACCCAGTACTTC | CASSTQLAAAQETQYF | few | TRBJ2-5 | TRBV27 | TRBD2 | 16
TGTGCCAGCAGCTTAGGACAGGCTAACTATGGCTACACCTTC | CASSLGQANYGYTF | - | TRBJ1-2 | TRBV7-9 | - | 14
TGCAGCGTTGTAAATTCTTTATCAGCAGATACGCAGTATTTT | CSVVNSLSADTQYF | few | TRBJ2-3 | TRBV29-1 | - | 14
TGTGCCAGCAGCCGACTTGGCACTGAAGCTTTCTTT | CASSRLGTEAFF | few | TRBJ1-1 | TRBV7-9 | - | 12
TGTGCCAGCCGATGGGACAGCAACACTGAAGCTTTCTTT | CASRWDSNTEAFF | few | TRBJ1-1 | TRBV6-5 | TRBD1 | 13
TGTGCCAGCAGCTCGGGACTAGGAGCGGCTGAGCAGTTCTTC | CASSSGLGAAEQFF | few | TRBJ2-1 | TRBV7-9 | TRBD2 | 14
TGTGCCAGCAGCTTAGAGGTAGTCAGGGCCATTCAGTACTTC | CASSLEVVRAIQYF | many | TRBJ2-4 | TRBV7-9 | - | 14
TGTGCCAGCAGTCCCCGGACAGGAAGAGAGCAGTACTTC | CASSPRTGREQYF | - | TRBJ2-7 | TRBV6-1 | TRBD1 | 13
TGTGCCAGCAGCTTTCTAGCGGGCCTGGGAGATACGCAGTATTTT | CASSFLAGLGDTQYF | - | TRBJ2-3 | TRBV7-9 | TRBD2 | 15
TGTGCCAGCAGTCTACCGCCTAGCGGAATTAGCACAGATACGCAGTATTTT | CASSLPPSGISTDTQYF | - | TRBJ2-3 | TRBV28 | TRBD2 | 17
TGTGCCAGCAGTGAGACTCTCAAAGAGACCCAGTACTTC | CASSETLKETQYF | - | TRBJ2-5 | TRBV2 | - | 13
TGCGCCAGCAGCTTGCCTCTAGCGGGAGTTGAGCAGTTCTTC | CASSLPLAGVEQFF | - | TRBJ2-1 | TRBV5-1 | TRBD2 | 14
TGTGCCAGCAGCTTAAGCAGGGCGGGAGGGTCCGGGGAGCTGTTTTTT | CASSLSRAGGSGELFF | - | TRBJ2-2 | TRBV7-8 | TRBD2 | 16
TGTGCCAGCAGTGACGAGGGTACGGCCGAAGCTTTCTTT | CASSDEGTAEAFF | few | TRBJ1-1 | TRBV6-1 | - | 13
TGTGCCAGCAGTGAGAGCTACAATGAGCAGTTCTTC | CASSESYNEQFF | - | TRBJ2-1 | TRBV2 | - | 12
TGTGCCAGCAGTCCGTTGGACAGGGTCACTAATGAAAAACTGTTTTTT | CASSPLDRVTNEKLFF | - | TRBJ1-4 | TRBV27 | TRBD1 | 16
TGTGCCAGCAGTTTATCGGCAGGTTTAACCTACGAGCAGTACTTC | CASSLSAGLTYEQYF | few | TRBJ2-7 | TRBV28 | - | 15
TGCGCCAGCAGCTTGGCCTCGGGACAGAGTGAAGCTTTCTTT | CASSLASGQSEAFF | - | TRBJ1-1 | TRBV5-1 | TRBD1 | 14
TGTGCCAGCAGCGTAGGACCGACAGGGGATCAGCCCCAGCATTTT | CASSVGPTGDQPQHF | few | TRBJ1-5 | TRBV9 | TRBD1 | 15
TGCAGCGGCGACAGGGGCTTGAACACTGAAGCTTTCTTT | CSGDRGLNTEAFF | - | TRBJ1-1 | TRBV29-1 | TRBD1 | 13
TGTGCCAGCTCCCGGGACAGGAGCACTGCCTACGAGCAGTACTTC | CASSRDRSTAYEQYF | - | TRBJ2-7 | TRBV18 | TRBD1 | 15
TGTGCCAGCAGTAGGGGGACAGGGATTCAGCCCCAGCATTTT | CASSRGTGIQPQHF | few | TRBJ1-5 | TRBV9 | TRBD1 | 14
TGTGCCAGCAGTTACTCCAGGGCTGGGGCCAACGTCCTGACTTTC | CASSYSRAGANVLTF | - | TRBJ2-6 | TRBV6-5 | - | 15
TGCAGCGTTGCGTGGGACTACACTGAAGCTTTCTTT | CSVAWDYTEAFF | - | TRBJ1-1 | TRBV29-1 | - | 12
TGTGCCAGCAGCCCAGGGGGATCCTACGAGCAGTACTTC | CASSPGGSYEQYF | few | TRBJ2-7 | TRBV9 | TRBD1 | 13
TGCGCCAGCAGCTTGGGGCTAGCGGATACTTACGAGCAGTACTTC | CASSLGLADTYEQYF | few | TRBJ2-7 | TRBV5-1 | TRBD2 | 15
TGCGCCAGCAGCCCGGACAGGCCTAATCAGCCCCAGCATTTT | CASSPDRPNQPQHF | few | TRBJ1-5 | TRBV5-1 | TRBD1 | 14